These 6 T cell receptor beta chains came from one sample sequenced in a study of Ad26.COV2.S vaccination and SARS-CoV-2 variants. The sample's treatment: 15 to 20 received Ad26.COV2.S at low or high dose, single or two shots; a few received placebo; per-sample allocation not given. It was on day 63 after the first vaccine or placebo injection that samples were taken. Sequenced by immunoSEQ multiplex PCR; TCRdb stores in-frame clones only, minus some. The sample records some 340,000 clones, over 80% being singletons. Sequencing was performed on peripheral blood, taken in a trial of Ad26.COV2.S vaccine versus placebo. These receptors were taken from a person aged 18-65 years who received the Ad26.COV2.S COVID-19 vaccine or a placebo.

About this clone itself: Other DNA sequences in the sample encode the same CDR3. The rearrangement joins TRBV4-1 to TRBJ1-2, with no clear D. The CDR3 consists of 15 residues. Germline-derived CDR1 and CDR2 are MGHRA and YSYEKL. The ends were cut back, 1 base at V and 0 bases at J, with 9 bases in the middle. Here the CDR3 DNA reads TGCGCCAGCAGCCAAGCCGACCGGTCTAACTATGGCTACACCTTC. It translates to CASSQADRSNYGYTF.

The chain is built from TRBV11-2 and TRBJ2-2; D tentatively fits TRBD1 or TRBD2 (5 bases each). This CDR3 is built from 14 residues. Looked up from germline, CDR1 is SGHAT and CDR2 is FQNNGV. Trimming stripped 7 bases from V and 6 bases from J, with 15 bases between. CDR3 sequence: CASTPRRGPGELFF. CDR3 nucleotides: TGTGCCAGCACCCCCCGCCGGGGACCCGGGGAGCTGTTTTTT.

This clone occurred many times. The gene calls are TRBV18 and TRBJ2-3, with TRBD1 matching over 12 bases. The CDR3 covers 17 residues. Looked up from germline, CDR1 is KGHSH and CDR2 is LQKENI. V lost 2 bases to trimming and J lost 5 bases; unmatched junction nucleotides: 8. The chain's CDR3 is CASSPWDRGPGKDTQYF. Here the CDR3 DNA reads TGTGCCAGCTCACCATGGGACAGGGGGCCAGGTAAAGATACGCAGTATTTT.

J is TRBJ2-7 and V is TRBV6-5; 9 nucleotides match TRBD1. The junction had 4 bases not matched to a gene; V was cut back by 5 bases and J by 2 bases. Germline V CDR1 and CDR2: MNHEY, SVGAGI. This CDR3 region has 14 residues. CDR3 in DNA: TGTGCCAGCAGTCGGACAGGGGCCACCTACGAGCAGTACTTC. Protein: CASSRTGATYEQYF.

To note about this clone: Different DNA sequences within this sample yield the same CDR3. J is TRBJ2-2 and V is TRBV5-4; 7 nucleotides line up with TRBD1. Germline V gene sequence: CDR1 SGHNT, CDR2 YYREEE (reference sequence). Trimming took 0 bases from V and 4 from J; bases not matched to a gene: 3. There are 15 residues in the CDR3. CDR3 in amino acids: CASSLGQGVTGELFF. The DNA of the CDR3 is TGTGCCAGCAGCTTGGGGCAGGGGGTCACCGGGGAGCTGTTTTTT.

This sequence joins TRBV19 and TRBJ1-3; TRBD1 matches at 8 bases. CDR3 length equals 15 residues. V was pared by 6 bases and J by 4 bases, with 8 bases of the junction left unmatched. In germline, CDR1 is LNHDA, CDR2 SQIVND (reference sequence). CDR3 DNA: TGTGCCAGTAGGAACAGGGGGTCGGGAGGAAACACCATATATTTT. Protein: CASRNRGSGGNTIYF.